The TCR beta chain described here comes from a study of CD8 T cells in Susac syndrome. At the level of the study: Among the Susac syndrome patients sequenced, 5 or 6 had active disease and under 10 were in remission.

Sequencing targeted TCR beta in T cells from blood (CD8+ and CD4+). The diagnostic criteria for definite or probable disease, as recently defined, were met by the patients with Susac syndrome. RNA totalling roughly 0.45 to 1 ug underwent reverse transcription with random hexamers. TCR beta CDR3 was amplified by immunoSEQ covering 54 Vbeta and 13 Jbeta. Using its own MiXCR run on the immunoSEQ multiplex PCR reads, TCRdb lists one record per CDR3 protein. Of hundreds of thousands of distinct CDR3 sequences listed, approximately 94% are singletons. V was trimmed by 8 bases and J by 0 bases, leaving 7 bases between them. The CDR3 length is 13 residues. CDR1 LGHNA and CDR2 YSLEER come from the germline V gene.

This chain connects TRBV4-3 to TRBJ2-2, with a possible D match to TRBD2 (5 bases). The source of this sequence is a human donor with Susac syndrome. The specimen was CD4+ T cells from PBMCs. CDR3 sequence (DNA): TGCGCCAGCGGACTTACGAACACCGGGGAGCTGTTTTTT. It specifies CASGLTNTGELFF.